This TCR beta chain was observed in a study of blood T cell repertoires in COVID-19. Looking at the study overall: T cells, B-cell-depleted T cells, or PBMCs supplied cDNA or gDNA.

This clone was counted a single time. Enrollment of patients from Seattle took place during active infection, with longitudinal follow-up. Assay used: immunoSEQ multiplex PCR; TCRdb lists only in-frame clones, some missing. In the table there are under 550,000 clones, 70% to 90% of which are singletons. The clonotype was recovered from a man aged 18-30 years with COVID-19, enrolled during active disease. Sequencing input: peripheral blood.

The CDR3 region has the DNA TGTGCCAGTAGTATGGGTCAGGGAAGTTCCTACGAGCAGTACTTC. It is translated as CASSMGQGSSYEQYF. This chain connects TRBV19 to TRBJ2-7; tentative D call: TRBD1 (5 bases). Trimming removed 3 bases at V and 1 base at J, with 13 bases between. The germline V gene has CDR1 LNHDA and CDR2 SQIVND (reference sequence). CDR3 length: 15 amino acids.